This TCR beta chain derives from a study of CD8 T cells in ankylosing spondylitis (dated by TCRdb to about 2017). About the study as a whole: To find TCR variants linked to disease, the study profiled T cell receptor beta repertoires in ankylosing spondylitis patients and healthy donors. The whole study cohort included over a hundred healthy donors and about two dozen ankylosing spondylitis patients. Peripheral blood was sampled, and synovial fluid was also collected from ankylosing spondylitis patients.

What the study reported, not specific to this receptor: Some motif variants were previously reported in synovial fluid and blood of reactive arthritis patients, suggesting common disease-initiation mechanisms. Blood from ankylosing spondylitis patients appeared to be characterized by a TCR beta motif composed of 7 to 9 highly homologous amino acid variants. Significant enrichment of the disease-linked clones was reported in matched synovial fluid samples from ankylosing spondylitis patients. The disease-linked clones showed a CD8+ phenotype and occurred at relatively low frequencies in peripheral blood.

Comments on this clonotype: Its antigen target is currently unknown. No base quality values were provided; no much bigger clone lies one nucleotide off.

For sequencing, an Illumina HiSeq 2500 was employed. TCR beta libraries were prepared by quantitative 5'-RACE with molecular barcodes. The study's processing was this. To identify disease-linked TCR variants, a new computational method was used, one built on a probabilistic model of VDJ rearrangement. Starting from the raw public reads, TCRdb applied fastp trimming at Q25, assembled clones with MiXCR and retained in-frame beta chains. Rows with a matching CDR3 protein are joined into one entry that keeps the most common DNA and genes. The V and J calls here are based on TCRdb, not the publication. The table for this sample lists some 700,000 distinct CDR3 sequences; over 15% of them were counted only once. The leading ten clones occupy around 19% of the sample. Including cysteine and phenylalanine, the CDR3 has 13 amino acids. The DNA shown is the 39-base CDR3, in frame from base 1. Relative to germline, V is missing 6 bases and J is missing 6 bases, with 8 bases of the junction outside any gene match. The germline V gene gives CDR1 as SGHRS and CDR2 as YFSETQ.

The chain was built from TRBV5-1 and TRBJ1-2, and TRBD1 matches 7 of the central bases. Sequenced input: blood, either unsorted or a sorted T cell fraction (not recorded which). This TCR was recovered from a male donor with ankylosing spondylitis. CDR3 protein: CASTYDRAHGYTF. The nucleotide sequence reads TGCGCCAGCACCTATGACAGGGCTCATGGCTACACCTTC.